These T cell receptor beta chains were read from a single sample in a study of T-cell memory formation after mild COVID-19. Via MiXCR, TCRdb re-called the 5' RACE reads, giving one row per CDR3 protein. This table holds 200,000 or so distinct CDR3 sequences, more than 8% found once. The material sequenced was PBMCs or a T cell subset sorted from them (not recorded which). The receptors here all came from a man between 18 and 35 years old who had mild COVID-19 (a few samples of this study predate the infection). Cell type and time point are not known. CDR3s include the opening cysteine and the closing phenylalanine or tryptophan. A D gene is named only where the DNA matches it firmly. Not all rows give a size; the values are once, few, many and, for expanded clones, a class.

TRBJ2-3 TRBV9 NA few TGTGCCAGCAGCGTAGCTTCTAGCAGCACAGATACGCAGTATTTT CASSVASSSTDTQYF
TRBJ2-1 TRBV11-2 TRBD2 NA TGTGCCAGCGCTTCCCCCGAGCGGGGGCTTAATGAGCAGTTCTTC CASASPERGLNEQFF
TRBJ2-2 TRBV24-1 NA few TGTGCCACCACGTCGAGAGCGAACACCGGGGAGCTGTTTTTT CATTSRANTGELFF
TRBJ2-4 TRBV3-1 TRBD2 many TGTGCCAGCAGCCTTCGGGGGGGAAACATTCAGTACTTC CASSLRGGNIQYF
TRBJ2-7 TRBV9 NA few TGTGCCAGCAGCGTAGTGGGGGGACCCTCCTACGAGCAGTACTTC CASSVVGGPSYEQYF
TRBJ1-5 TRBV10-3 NA few TGTGCCATCAGTGTGGGGGAATTTAGCAATCAGCCCCAGCATTTT CAISVGEFSNQPQHF
TRBJ2-5 TRBV20-1 NA many TGCAGTGCTAGAGATTACCAGGGACGAGAGACCCAGTACTTC CSARDYQGRETQYF
TRBJ1-2 TRBV15 NA NA TGTGCCACCAGCAGAGAGCAGGGTCCCTATGGCTACACCTTC CATSREQGPYGYTF
TRBJ1-4 TRBV28 TRBD1 NA TGTGCCAGCAGGGGGTCAGGGGGAAATCAAAAACTGTTTTTT CASRGSGGNQKLFF
TRBJ2-3 TRBV5-6 NA many TGTGCCAGCAGCTTGGGTTCGCCAGATACGCAGTATTTT CASSLGSPDTQYF
TRBJ1-6 TRBV30 NA few TGTGCCTGGAGTGTCGCAGGGCGTCATTCACCCCTCCACTTT CAWSVAGRHSPLHF
TRBJ1-1 TRBV7-2 NA few TGTGCCAGCAGCTTACAGTCGGCAGGGAACACTGAAGCTTTCTTT CASSLQSAGNTEAFF
TRBJ1-5 TRBV12-3/TRBV12-4 NA NA TGTGCCAGCAGTTCCGGGAACGGGAATCAGCCCCAGCATTTT CASSSGNGNQPQHF
TRBJ2-7 TRBV15 TRBD2 few TGTGCCACCAGCAGAGCCCCCAGCGGGGAATACGAGCAGTACTTC CATSRAPSGEYEQYF
TRBJ1-1 TRBV2 NA many TGTGCCAGCAGTCTCGGGAGCACTGAAGCTTTCTTT CASSLGSTEAFF
TRBJ1-2 TRBV24-1 TRBD1 NA TGTGCCACCAGCAACAGGGGTGCCGAGGGCTACACCTTC CATSNRGAEGYTF
TRBJ1-1 TRBV20-1 NA NA TGCAGTGCTAGGAAAAGTACTGAAGCTTTCTTT CSARKSTEAFF
TRBJ2-6 TRBV5-1 NA few TGCGCCAGCAGCTTGGCCACGCAGGGGAGAGCTGGGGCCAACGTCCTGACTTTC CASSLATQGRAGANVLTF
TRBJ2-7 TRBV11-2 TRBD1 few TGTGCCAGCAGTTCCCGGACAGGCTACGAGCAGTACTTC CASSSRTGYEQYF
TRBJ1-4 TRBV3-1 TRBD1 NA TGTGCCAGCAGCCTCGGGACAGGGGCCGAAAAACTGTTTTTT CASSLGTGAEKLFF
TRBJ1-1 TRBV6-1 NA NA TGTGCCAGCAGTGAAGCGCTGGAGGGGAACACTGAAGCTTTCTTT CASSEALEGNTEAFF
TRBJ1-1 TRBV18 NA many TGTGCCAGCTCACCGCCTACTTGGACCGGAAACACTGAAGCTTTCTTT CASSPPTWTGNTEAFF
TRBJ2-5 TRBV28 NA NA TGTGCCAGCAGTTTGTGGGGGGCCCAAGAGACCCAGTACTTC CASSLWGAQETQYF
TRBJ1-4 TRBV10-3 TRBD1 few TGTGCCATCAGTGACGGACAGGGGGCATCTAATGAAAAACTGTTTTTT CAISDGQGASNEKLFF
TRBJ2-4 TRBV12-3/TRBV12-4 NA many TGTGCCAGCAGGCCAGGGCCCTCCCAAAACATTCAGTACTTC CASRPGPSQNIQYF
TRBJ1-6 TRBV27 TRBD1 NA TGTGCCACCGAGGGACAGGATAATTCACCCCTCCACTTT CATEGQDNSPLHF
TRBJ1-1 TRBV5-1 NA many TGCGCCAGCAGCTTGGGGGCGATCGGAGGCTCCGTGAATGCTTTCTTT CASSLGAIGGSVNAFF
TRBJ2-5 TRBV20-1 NA few TGCAGTGCCGGGGACCTTGGGGAGACCCAGTACTTC CSAGDLGETQYF
TRBJ2-3 TRBV12-3/TRBV12-4 TRBD1 few TGTGCCAGCAGTCCCGTGAGACAGGGGTTTGGGGGCACAGATACGCAGTATTTT CASSPVRQGFGGTDTQYF